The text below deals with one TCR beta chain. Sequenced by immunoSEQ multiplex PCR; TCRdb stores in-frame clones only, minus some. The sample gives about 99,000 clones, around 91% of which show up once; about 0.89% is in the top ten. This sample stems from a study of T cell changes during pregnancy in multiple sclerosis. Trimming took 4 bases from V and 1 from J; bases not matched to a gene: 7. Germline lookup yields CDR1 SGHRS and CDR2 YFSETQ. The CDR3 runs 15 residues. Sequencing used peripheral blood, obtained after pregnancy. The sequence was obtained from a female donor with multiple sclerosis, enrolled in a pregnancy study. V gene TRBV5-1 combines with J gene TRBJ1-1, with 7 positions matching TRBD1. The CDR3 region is CASSTPGQTNTEAFF. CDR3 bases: TGCGCCAGCAGCACCCCGGGACAGACGAACACTGAAGCTTTCTTT.